The rows below give T cell receptor beta chains drawn from one sample of a study of blood T cell repertoires in COVID-19. Sequencing was performed with immunoSEQ multiplex PCR; in TCRdb, only in-frame clones are kept and a portion is missing. The sample lists roughly 98,000 clones, roughly four fifths occurring once. Sequenced sample: peripheral blood. These receptors originate from a human donor in a cohort sampled during active COVID-19. CDR3s include the opening cysteine and the closing phenylalanine or tryptophan. A D gene is named only where the DNA matches it firmly. Size is stated for part of the rows, as once, few or many counts, or as a class when the clone is expanded.

D gene	V gene	J gene	clone size	CDR3 length	CDR3 DNA	CDR3 protein
-	TRBV11-1	TRBJ2-7	-	14	TGTGCCAGCAGCTACAACAGGGTTTCCTACGAGCAGTACTTC	CASSYNRVSYEQYF
TRBD1	TRBV27	TRBJ1-6	-	15	TGTGCCAGCAGTTCCCCGGACAGGGAGAATTCACCCCTCCACTTT	CASSSPDRENSPLHF
-	TRBV2	TRBJ1-1	-	14	TGTGCCAGCAGTGAAAATCCCGGGGGACCTGAAGCTTTCTTT	CASSENPGGPEAFF
TRBD1	TRBV28	TRBJ1-4	few	16	TGTGCCAGCAGTAGACAGGGGTCCTTAACTAATGAAAAACTGTTTTTT	CASSRQGSLTNEKLFF
-	TRBV2	TRBJ1-1	-	10	TGTGCCAGCAGTGTACTTGAAGCTTTCTTT	CASSVLEAFF
TRBD1	TRBV4-1	TRBJ1-1	many	16	TGCGCCAGCAGCCAAGATAAACGACAGGGAGGTACTGAAGCTTTCTTT	CASSQDKRQGGTEAFF
-	TRBV20-1	TRBJ2-7	once	11	TGCAGTGCTCGGAGAGTCTACGAGCAGTACTTC	CSARRVYEQYF
TRBD2	TRBV7-3	TRBJ2-1	few	17	TGTGCCAGCAGCTTAAACGGAGGACTAGCCCTTGGAAATGAGCAGTTCTTC	CASSLNGGLALGNEQFF
TRBD2	TRBV7-2	TRBJ2-5	-	14	TGTGCCAGCAGCTTCCAAAGGGGAGGGGAGACCCAGTACTTC	CASSFQRGGETQYF
-	TRBV7-6	TRBJ1-1	-	15	TGTGCCAGCAGCTTAGCAGGCGGAATGAACACTGAAGCTTTCTTT	CASSLAGGMNTEAFF
-	TRBV12-3/TRBV12-4	TRBJ2-3	-	12	TGTGCCAGCAGCTCAGGGACAGATACGCAGTATTTT	CASSSGTDTQYF
-	TRBV15	TRBJ1-5	-	17	TGTGCCACCAGCAGAGGGCAACAGGGTTATAGCAATCAGCCCCAGCATTTT	CATSRGQQGYSNQPQHF
-	TRBV6-5	TRBJ2-3	-	12	TGTGCCAGCACCCTTCTCGCAGATACGCAGTATTTT	CASTLLADTQYF
TRBD1	TRBV5-4	TRBJ2-7	few	14	TGTGCCAGCAGCACAGGACAGGGGAGAGGCGAGCAGTACTTC	CASSTGQGRGEQYF